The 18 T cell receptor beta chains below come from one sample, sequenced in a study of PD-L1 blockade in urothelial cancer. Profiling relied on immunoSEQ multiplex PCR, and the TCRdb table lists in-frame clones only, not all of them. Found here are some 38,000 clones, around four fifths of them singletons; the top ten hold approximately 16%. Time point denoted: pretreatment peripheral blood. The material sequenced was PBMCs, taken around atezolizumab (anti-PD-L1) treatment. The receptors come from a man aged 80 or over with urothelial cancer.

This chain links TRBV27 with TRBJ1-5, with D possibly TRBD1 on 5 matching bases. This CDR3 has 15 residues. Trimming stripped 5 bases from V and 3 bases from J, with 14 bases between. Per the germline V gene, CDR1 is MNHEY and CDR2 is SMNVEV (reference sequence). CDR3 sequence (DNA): TGTGCCAGCAGTCGGGGGGGGACGAACAATCAGCCCCAGCATTTT. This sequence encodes CASSRGGTNNQPQHF.

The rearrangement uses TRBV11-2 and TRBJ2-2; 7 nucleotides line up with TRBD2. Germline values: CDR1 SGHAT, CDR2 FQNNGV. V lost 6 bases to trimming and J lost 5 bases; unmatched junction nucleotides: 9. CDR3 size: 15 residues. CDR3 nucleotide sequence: TGTGCCAGCAGGGAACTAGCGATTTTAACCGGGGAGCTGTTTTTT. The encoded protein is CASRELAILTGELFF. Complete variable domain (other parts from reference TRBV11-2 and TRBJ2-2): EAGVAQSPRYKIIEKRQSVAFWCNPISGHATLYWYQQILGQGPKLLIQFQNNGVVDDSQLPKDRFSAERLKGVDSTLKIQPAKLEDSAVYLCASRELAILTGELFFGEGSRLTVL.

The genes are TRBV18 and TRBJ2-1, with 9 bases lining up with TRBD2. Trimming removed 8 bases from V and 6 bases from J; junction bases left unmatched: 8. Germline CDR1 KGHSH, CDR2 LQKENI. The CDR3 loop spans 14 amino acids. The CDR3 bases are TGTGCCAGCCCGGGACTAGCTCACTCCAATGAGCAGTTCTTC. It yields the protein CASPGLAHSNEQFF.

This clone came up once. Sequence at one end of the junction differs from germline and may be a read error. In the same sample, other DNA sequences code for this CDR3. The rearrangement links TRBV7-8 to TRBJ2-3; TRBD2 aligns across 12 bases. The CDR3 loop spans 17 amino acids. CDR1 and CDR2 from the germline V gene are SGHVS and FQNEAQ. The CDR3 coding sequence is TGTGCCAGCAGCTCGCGGAGACTAGCGGGAGTCCGGGATACACAGTATTTT. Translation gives CASSSRRLAGVRDTQYF.

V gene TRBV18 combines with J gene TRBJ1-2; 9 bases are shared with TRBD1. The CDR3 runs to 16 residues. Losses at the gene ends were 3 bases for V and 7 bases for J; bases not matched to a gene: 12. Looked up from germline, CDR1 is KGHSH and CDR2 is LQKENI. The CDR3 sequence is CASSPYTGTGRSGYTF. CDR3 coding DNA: TGTGCCAGCTCACCTTATACCGGGACAGGGCGGAGTGGCTACACCTTC. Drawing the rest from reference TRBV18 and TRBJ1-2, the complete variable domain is NAGVMQNPRHLVRRRGQEARLRCSPMKGHSHVYWYRQLPEEGLKFMVYLQKENIIDESGMPKERFSAEFPKEGPSILRIQQVVRGDSAAYFCASSPYTGTGRSGYTFGSGTRLTVV.

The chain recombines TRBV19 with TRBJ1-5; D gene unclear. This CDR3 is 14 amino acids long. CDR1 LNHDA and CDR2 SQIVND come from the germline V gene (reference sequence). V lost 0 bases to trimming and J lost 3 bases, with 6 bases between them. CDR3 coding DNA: TGTGCCAGTAGTATAGATCCAGTCAATCAGCCCCAGCATTTT. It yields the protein CASSIDPVNQPQHF.

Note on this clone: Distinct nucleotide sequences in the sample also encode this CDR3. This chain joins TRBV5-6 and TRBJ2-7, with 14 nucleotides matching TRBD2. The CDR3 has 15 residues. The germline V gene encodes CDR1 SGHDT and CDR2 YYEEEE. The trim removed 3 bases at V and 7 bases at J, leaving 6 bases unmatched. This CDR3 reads CASSWGLAGVKEQYF. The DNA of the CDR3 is TGTGCCAGCAGCTGGGGACTAGCGGGAGTAAAAGAGCAGTACTTC. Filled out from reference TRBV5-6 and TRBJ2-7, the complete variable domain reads DAGVTQSPTHLIKTRGQQVTLRCSPKSGHDTVSWYQQALGQGPQFIFQYYEEEERQRGNFPDRFSGHQFPNYSSELNVNALLLGDSALYLCASSWGLAGVKEQYFGPGTRLTVT.

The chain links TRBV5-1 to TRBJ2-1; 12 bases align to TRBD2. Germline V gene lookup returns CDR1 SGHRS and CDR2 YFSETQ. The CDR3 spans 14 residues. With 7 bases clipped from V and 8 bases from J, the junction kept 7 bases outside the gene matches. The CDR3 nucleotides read TGCGCCAGCTCGACTAGCGGGAGAGGCGATGAGCAGTTCTTC. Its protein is CASSTSGRGDEQFF.

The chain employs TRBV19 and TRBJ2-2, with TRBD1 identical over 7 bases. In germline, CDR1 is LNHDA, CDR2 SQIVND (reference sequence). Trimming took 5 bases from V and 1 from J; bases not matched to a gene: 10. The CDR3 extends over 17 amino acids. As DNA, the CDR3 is TGTGCCAGTAGTCCACAGGGGCCTCCATTGAACACCGGGGAGCTGTTTTTT. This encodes CASSPQGPPLNTGELFF.

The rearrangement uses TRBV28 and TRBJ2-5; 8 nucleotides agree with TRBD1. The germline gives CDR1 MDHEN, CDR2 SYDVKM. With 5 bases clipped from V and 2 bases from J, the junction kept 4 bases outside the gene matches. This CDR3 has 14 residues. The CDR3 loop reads CASSAGGRQETQYF. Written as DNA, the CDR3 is TGTGCCAGCAGTGCAGGGGGCAGGCAAGAGACCCAGTACTTC.

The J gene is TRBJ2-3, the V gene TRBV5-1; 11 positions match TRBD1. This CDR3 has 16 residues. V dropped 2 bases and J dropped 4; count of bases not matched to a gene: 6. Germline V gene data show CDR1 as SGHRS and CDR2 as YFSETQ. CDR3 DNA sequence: TGCGCCAGCAGCTTTTCCCCGGGACAGGGGGCAGATACGCAGTATTTT. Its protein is CASSFSPGQGADTQYF.

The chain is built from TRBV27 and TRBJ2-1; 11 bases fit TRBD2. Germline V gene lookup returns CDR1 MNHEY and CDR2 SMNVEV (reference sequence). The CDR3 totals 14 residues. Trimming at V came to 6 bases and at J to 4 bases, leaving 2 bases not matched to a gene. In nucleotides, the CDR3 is TGTGCCAGCAGACTAGCGGGAGATTACAATGAGCAGTTCTTC. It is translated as CASRLAGDYNEQFF.

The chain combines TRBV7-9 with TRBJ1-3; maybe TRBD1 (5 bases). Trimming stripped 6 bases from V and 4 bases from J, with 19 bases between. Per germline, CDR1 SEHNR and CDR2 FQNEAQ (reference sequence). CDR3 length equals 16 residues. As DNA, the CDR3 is TGTGCCAGCAGAGCGCTGGGGGACTTGGAAGGAAACACCATATATTTT. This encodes CASRALGDLEGNTIYF.

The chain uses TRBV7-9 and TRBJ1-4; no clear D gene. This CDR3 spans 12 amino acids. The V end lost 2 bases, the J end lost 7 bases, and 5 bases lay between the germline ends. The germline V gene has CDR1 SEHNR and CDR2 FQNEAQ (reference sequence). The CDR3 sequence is CASSLSGEKLFF. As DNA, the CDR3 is TGTGCCAGCAGCTTATCGGGTGAAAAACTGTTTTTT.

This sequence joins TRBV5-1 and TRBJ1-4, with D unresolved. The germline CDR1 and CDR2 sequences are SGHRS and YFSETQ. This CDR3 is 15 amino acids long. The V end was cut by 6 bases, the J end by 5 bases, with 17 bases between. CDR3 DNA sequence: TGCGCCAGCAAGCTTGGGTCGGGTGGGAATGAAAAACTGTTTTTT. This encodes CASKLGSGGNEKLFF.

The CDR3 DNA reads as TGTGCCAGCAGTTTTTTAGCGGGAGGGGGTACCGGGGAGCTGTTTTTT. It specifies CASSFLAGGGTGELFF. The chain links TRBV6-5 to TRBJ2-2; 11 bases line up with TRBD2. This CDR3 has 16 amino acids. Trimming at V came to 4 bases and at J to 5 bases, leaving 6 bases not matched to a gene. The germline V gene encodes CDR1 MNHEY and CDR2 SVGAGI.

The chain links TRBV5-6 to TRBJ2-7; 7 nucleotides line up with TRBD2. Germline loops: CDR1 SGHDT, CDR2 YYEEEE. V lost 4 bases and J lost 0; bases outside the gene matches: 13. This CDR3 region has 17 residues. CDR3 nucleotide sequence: TGTGCCAGCAGCAGATACCCCGGGACTATAACCTCCTACGAGCAGTACTTC. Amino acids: CASSRYPGTITSYEQYF.

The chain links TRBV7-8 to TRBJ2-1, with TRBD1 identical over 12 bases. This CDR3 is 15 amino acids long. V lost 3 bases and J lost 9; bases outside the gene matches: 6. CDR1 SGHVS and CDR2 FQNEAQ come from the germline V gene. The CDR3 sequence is CASSFRGQGAGEQFF. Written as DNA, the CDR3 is TGTGCCAGCAGCTTCAGGGGACAGGGGGCGGGTGAGCAGTTCTTC. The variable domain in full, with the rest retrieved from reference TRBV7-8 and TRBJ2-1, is GAGVSQSPRYKVAKRGQDVALRCDPISGHVSLFWYQQALGQGPEFLTYFQNEAQLDKSGLPSDRFFAERPEGSVSTLKIQRTQQEDSAVYLCASSFRGQGAGEQFFGPGTRLTVL.